This T cell receptor beta chain was identified in a study of human CD8 memory T cell subsets. The authors enriched total CD8+ T cells by negative magnetic separation. It was from duplicate vials of 150,000 sorted CD8+ T cells per subset that RNA came. The germline CDR1 and CDR2 sequences are MNHEY and SVGEGT. This CDR3 region has 16 residues. UMI-labeled 5' RACE yielded the TCR beta libraries. As processed by the authors: Individual TCR beta libraries contained between roughly 2,700 and 20,000 functional CDR3 beta clonotypes each. With the 5' RACE reads reprocessed, TCRdb shows one record per CDR3 protein and no DNA. In this record, the V and J calls reflect TCRdb's handling and not the investigators' own analysis. This sample contains about 17,000 distinct CDR3 sequences.

Input material: CD8+ stem-like memory T cells (TSCM and TCM) sorted from PBMCs. Subset reported: stem-like memory CD8 T cells (TSTEM), CCR7+ PD-1- TIGIT-. The source of this sequence is a human donor in good health. V usage is TRBV6-2 or TRBV6-3 and J usage is TRBJ2-7; checking the TCRdb D call of TRBD2 is not possible without DNA. This CDR3 reads CASNGLAGASSYEQYF.